These 5 T cell receptor beta chains share one sample of origin, sequenced in a study of T cell responses to AZD1222 COVID-19 vaccine (dated by TCRdb to about 2021). The library came from the immunoSEQ multiplex PCR assay. In its TCRdb copy, this immuneACCESS table keeps in-frame sequences only and misses some clones. Where compared with another copy, unresolved V genes explain less than half of these, and the others have no known cause. This sample holds some 54,000 clones; 80% to 90% were observed only once. Of the sample, just under 2% is held by the ten largest clones. The sample's time point label, decoded: baseline before first vaccination. Sequenced material: peripheral blood, taken on day 0 of AZD1222 vaccination. These receptors were obtained from an adult in good health.

This sequence joins TRBV5-8 and TRBJ2-7; 12 bases agree with TRBD2. V dropped 3 bases and J dropped 1; count of bases not matched to a gene: 5. CDR3 length: 16 amino acids. CDR1 and CDR2 from the germline V gene are SGHTS and YDEGEE. CDR3 coding DNA: TGTGCCAGCAGCTGGACTAGCGGGAAGGGGTCCTACGAGCAGTACTTC. Translated, it gives CASSWTSGKGSYEQYF.

This clone was seen a handful of times. The chain joins TRBV4-1 to TRBJ1-5; D unclear. Trimming cost V 4 bases and J 4 bases, with 8 bases left between them. Germline values: CDR1 MGHRA, CDR2 YSYEKL. This CDR3 spans 13 amino acids. This chain's CDR3 is CASSPLVNQPQHF. DNA of the CDR3: TGCGCCAGCAGCCCATTAGTGAATCAGCCCCAGCATTTT.

The CDR3 DNA reads as TGTGCCAGCAGTCGGGCAGGGCAGTTCGGAAACACCATATATTTT. Residues: CASSRAGQFGNTIYF. The V gene is TRBV5-5, the J gene TRBJ1-3; weak D call: TRBD1 (5 bases). This CDR3 contains 15 residues. Per the germline V gene, CDR1 is SGHKS and CDR2 is YYEKEE (reference sequence). Between the trimmed V and J ends, which lost 5 bases and 4 bases, there was a span of 16 bases.

The J gene is TRBJ2-1, the V gene TRBV28; 7 positions match TRBD1. Looked up from germline, CDR1 is MDHEN and CDR2 is SYDVKM. The CDR3 is made up of 16 amino acids. Trimming cost V 3 bases and J 1 base; bases outside gene matches: 6. The CDR3 loop reads CASSFPAGGSYNEQFF. The CDR3, as DNA: TGTGCCAGCAGTTTCCCGGCAGGGGGTTCCTACAATGAGCAGTTCTTC.

The gene calls are TRBV14 and TRBJ2-1; D is ambiguous. V gave up 9 bases and J gave up 6 bases, with 27 bases separating them. CDR3 length: 17 amino acids. The germline V gene has CDR1 SGHDN and CDR2 FVKESK. CDR3 protein: CASNQGGIRNRGNEQFF. The CDR3 bases are TGTGCCAGTAATCAAGGTGGTATTAGGAATCGTGGCAATGAGCAGTTCTTC. The full variable domain, its missing parts supplied by reference TRBV14 and TRBJ2-1, is EAGVTQFPSHSVIEKGQTVTLRCDPISGHDNLYWYRRVMGKEIKFLLHFVKESKQDESGMPNNRFLAERTGGTYSTLKVQPAELEDSGVYFCASNQGGIRNRGNEQFFGPGTRLTVL.